This T cell receptor (beta chain) emerged from a study of cytomegalovirus exposure and HLA in healthy donors. Findings and limits, study-wide: Among the CMV-associated chains, a few were confirmed in vitro as specific for CMV antigens. A subsequent analysis found that TCR clusters from the first cohort also tended to co-occur in the approximately 110 validation repertoires, with roughly 95% of cluster scores above 0.

The donors were members of the approximately 120-subject validation cohort (separate from the roughly 700-subject first cohort). The table lists this clone with a count of one. Antigen unknown. Assay: immunoSEQ multiplex PCR; the TCRdb copy retains only in-frame clones and omits some. Of about 220,000 clones listed, approximately 80% are singletons. Germline CDR1 reads SGHNT; CDR2 reads YYREEE (reference sequence). Trimming took 1 base from V and 5 from J, leaving 10 bases between them. The CDR3 loop spans 13 amino acids. The chain combines TRBV5-4 with TRBJ2-7, with D tentatively TRBD1 or TRBD2 (5 bases each). Sequenced material: PBMCs. The TCR was taken from a woman in her 30s in good health and CMV-seropositive. CDR3 sequence (DNA): TGTGCCAGCAGCTTGAGGGACCTGGACGAGCAGTACTTC. It specifies CASSLRDLDEQYF.